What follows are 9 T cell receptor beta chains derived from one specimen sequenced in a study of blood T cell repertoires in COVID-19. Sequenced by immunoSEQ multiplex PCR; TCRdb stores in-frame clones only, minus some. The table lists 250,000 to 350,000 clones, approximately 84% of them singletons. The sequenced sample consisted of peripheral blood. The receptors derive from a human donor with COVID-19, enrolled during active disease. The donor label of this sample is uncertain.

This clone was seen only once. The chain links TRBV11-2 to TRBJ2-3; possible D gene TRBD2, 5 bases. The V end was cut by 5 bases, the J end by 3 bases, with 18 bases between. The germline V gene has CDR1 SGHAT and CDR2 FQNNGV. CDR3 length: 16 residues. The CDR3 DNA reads TGTGCCAGCAGCCCTAGTTTCGGGGTTAGGACAGATACGCAGTATTTT. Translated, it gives CASSPSFGVRTDTQYF.

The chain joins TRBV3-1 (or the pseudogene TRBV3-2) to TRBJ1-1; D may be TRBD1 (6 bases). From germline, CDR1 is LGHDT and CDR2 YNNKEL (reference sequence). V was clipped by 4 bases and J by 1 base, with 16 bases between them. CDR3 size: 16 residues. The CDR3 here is CASSRTPGHTNTEAFF. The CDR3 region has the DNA TGTGCCAGCAGCCGAACCCCGGGACACACGAACACTGAAGCTTTCTTT.

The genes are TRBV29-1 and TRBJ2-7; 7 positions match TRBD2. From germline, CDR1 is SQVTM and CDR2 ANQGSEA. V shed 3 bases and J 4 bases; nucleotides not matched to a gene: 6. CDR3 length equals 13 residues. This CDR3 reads CSVDGRESYEQYF. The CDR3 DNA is TGCAGCGTTGATGGGCGGGAGAGTTACGAGCAGTACTTC.

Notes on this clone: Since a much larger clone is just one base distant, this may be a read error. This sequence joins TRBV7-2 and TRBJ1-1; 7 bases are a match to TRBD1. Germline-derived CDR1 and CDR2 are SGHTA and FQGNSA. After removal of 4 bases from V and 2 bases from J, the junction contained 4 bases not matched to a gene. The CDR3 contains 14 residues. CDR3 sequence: CASSSGTVNTEAFF. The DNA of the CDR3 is TGTGCCAGCAGCTCCGGGACAGTAAACACTGAAGCTTTCTTT.

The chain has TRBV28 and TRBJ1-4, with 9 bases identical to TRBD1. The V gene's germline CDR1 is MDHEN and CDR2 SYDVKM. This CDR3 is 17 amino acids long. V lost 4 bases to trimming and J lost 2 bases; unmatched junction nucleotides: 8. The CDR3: CASSSRDRARTNEKLFF. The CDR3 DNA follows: TGTGCCAGCAGTTCCCGGGACAGGGCCCGTACTAATGAAAAACTGTTTTTT.

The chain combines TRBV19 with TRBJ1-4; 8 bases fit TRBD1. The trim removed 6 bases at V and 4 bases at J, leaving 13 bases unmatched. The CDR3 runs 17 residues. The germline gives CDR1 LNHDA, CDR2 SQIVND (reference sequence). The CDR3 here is CASSILGTGPYNEKLFF. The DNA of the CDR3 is TGTGCCAGTAGCATCCTAGGGACAGGCCCCTATAATGAAAAACTGTTTTTT.

CDR3 bases: TGCAGCACTTCGCGGGGGCAAGAGACCCAGTACTTC. This sequence encodes CSTSRGQETQYF. V is TRBV29-1 and J is TRBJ2-5, with TRBD2 identical over 7 bases. Germline V gene sequence: CDR1 SQVTM, CDR2 ANQGSEA. V lost 8 bases to trimming and J lost 2 bases; unmatched junction nucleotides: 5. The CDR3 sequence is 12 residues long. The full variable domain, rest sourced from reference TRBV29-1 and TRBJ2-5, is SAVISQKPSRDICQRGTSLTIQCQVDSQVTMMFWYRQQPGQSLTLIATANQGSEATYESGFVIDKFPISRPNLTFSTLTVSNMSPEDSSIYLCSTSRGQETQYFGPGTRLLVL.

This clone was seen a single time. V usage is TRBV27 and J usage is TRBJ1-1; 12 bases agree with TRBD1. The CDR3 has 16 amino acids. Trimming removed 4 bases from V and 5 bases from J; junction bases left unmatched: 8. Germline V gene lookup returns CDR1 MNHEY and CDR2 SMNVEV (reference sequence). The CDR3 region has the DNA TGTGCCAGCAGTTCTCCGGGACAGGGGGCAGGGACTGAAGCTTTCTTT. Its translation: CASSSPGQGAGTEAFF.

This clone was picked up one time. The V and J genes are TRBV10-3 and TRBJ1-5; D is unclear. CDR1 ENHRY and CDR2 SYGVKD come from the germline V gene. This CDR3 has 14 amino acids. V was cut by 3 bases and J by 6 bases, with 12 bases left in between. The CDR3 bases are TGTGCCATCAGTGATCCTGAGGAGGCTCAGCCCCAGCATTTT. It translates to CAISDPEEAQPQHF.